A selection of T cell receptor beta chains follows, all from one sample in a study of blood T cells in healthy people across ages. TCRdb re-called the 5' RACE reads through MiXCR, storing one row per CDR3 protein. This sample has over a million distinct CDR3 sequences, with under 45% found just once. The sequenced sample consisted of blood. These TCRs come from a woman aged 60 to 75 in good health. Both conserved end residues are part of each CDR3. Fields, in order: V gene, J gene, D gene, clone size, CDR3 protein, CDR3 DNA. D genes are given only for firm matches. Clone size is not always given. Where it is, it says once, few, many or a class for expanded clones.

>TRBV2|TRBJ2-7|-|few
CASRSLARYEQYF
TGTGCCAGCAGATCTCTAGCTAGGTACGAGCAGTACTTC
>TRBV20-1|TRBJ2-4|TRBD1|-
CSARTGGEGAKNIQYF
TGCAGTGCTAGAACAGGGGGCGAAGGGGCCAAAAACATTCAGTACTTC
>TRBV28|TRBJ2-1|TRBD2|-
CASSWETSGPYNEQFF
TGTGCCAGCAGTTGGGAGACTAGCGGACCATACAATGAGCAGTTCTTC
>TRBV2|TRBJ2-7|-|-
CASMQQVGFAPEQYF
TGTGCCAGCATGCAGCAGGTGGGGTTTGCGCCCGAGCAGTACTTC
>TRBV5-1|TRBJ1-1|TRBD1|few
CASSLSPRQGITEAFF
TGCGCCAGCAGCTTGTCCCCTCGACAGGGGATCACTGAAGCTTTCTTT
>TRBV7-2|TRBJ2-7|TRBD2|many
CASSSLGSTSGLGSYEQYF
TGTGCCAGCAGCTCACTGGGGTCGACTAGCGGCCTCGGGTCCTACGAGCAGTACTTC
>TRBV20-1|TRBJ2-7|TRBD1|once
CSATRQGPEQYF
TGCAGTGCAACACGACAGGGGCCCGAGCAGTACTTC
>TRBV12-3/TRBV12-4|TRBJ2-5|-|-
CASSLISGDSGSETQYF
TGTGCCAGCAGTTTGATCTCCGGGGACAGCGGGTCGGAGACCCAGTACTTC
>TRBV30|TRBJ2-2|TRBD2|-
CAWRGTSGRIGELFF
TGTGCCTGGAGGGGTACTAGCGGGAGGATCGGGGAGCTGTTTTTT
>TRBV6-1|TRBJ1-5|-|-
CASSGVINQPQHF
TGTGCCAGCTCCGGGGTTATTAATCAGCCCCAGCATTTT
>TRBV2|TRBJ2-7|-|few
CASSLQGLPYEQYF
TGTGCCAGCAGCCTGCAGGGTCTTCCCTACGAGCAGTACTTC
>TRBV7-9|TRBJ1-2|-|few
CASNDGGNGGYTF
TGTGCCAGCAACGACGGAGGGAACGGTGGCTACACCTTC
>TRBV7-9|TRBJ2-7|TRBD1|few
CASSLFQGASSYEQYF
TGTGCCAGCAGCTTATTTCAGGGGGCGAGCTCCTACGAGCAGTACTTC
>TRBV7-6|TRBJ2-7|-|-
CASSLTGKGYEQYF
TGTGCCAGCAGCTTAACGGGGAAGGGGTACGAGCAGTACTTC